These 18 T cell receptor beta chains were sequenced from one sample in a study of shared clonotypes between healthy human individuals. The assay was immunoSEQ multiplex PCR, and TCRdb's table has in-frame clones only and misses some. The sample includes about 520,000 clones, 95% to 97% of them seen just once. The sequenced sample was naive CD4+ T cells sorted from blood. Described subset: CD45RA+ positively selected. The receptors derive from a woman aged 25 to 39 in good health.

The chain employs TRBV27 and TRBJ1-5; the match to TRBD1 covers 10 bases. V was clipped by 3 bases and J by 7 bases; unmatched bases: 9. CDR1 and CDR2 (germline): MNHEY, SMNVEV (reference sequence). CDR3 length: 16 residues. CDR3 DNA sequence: TGTGCCAGCAGTTTCAACCGGGACAGGGGAAGGCAGCCCCAGCATTTT. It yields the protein CASSFNRDRGRQPQHF.

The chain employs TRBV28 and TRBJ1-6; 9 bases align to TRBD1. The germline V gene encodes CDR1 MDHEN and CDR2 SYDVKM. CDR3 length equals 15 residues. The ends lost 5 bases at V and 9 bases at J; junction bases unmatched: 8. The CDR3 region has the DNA TGTGCCAGCAGTCGCCGGGACAGGGATTCTTCACCCCTCCACTTT. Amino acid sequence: CASSRRDRDSSPLHF.

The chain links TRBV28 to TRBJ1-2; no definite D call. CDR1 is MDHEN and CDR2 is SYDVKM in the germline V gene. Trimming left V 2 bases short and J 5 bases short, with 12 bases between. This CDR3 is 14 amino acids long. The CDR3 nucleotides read TGTGCCAGCAGTTTAATATTCAGAGAGTATGGCTACACCTTC. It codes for CASSLIFREYGYTF.

The CDR3 reads CASGRGTGQPQHF. DNA for the CDR3: TGTGCCAGCGGCAGGGGGACCGGTCAGCCCCAGCATTTT. The rearrangement joins TRBV6-5 to TRBJ1-5; 7 nucleotides align to TRBD1. This CDR3 region has 13 residues. V lost 8 bases, J lost 6 bases, and 7 bases stayed unmatched. CDR1 MNHEY and CDR2 SVGAGI come from the germline V gene.

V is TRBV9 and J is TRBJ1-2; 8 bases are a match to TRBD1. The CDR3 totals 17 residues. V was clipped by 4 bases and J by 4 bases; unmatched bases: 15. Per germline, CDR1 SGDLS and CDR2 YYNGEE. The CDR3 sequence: CASSFGQGLLGGYGYTF. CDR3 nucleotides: TGTGCCAGCAGCTTTGGACAGGGTCTTCTTGGTGGCTATGGCTACACCTTC.

The CDR3 reads CARAQGYYSNQPQHF. The CDR3 region has the DNA TGCGCCAGAGCACAGGGCTATTATAGCAATCAGCCCCAGCATTTT. The gene calls are TRBV10-1 and TRBJ1-5, with D possibly TRBD1 on 6 matching bases. V was pared by 9 bases and J by 0 bases, with 15 bases between. The CDR3 is 15 residues long. Germline assignment: CDR1 WNHNN and CDR2 SYGVQD (reference sequence).

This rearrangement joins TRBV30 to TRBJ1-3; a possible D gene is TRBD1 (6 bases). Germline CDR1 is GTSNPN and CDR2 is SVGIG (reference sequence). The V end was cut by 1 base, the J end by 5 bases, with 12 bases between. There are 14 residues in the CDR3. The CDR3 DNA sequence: TGTGCCTGGAGTGGTGGGACAACGCGAAACACCATATATTTT. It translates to CAWSGGTTRNTIYF.

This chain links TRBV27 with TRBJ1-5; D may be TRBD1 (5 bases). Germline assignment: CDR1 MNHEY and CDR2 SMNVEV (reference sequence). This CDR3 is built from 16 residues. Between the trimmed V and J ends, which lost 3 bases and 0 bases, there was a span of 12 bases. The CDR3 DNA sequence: TGTGCCAGCAGTTTTTCCAGGGTCGATAGCAATCAGCCCCAGCATTTT. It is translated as CASSFSRVDSNQPQHF.

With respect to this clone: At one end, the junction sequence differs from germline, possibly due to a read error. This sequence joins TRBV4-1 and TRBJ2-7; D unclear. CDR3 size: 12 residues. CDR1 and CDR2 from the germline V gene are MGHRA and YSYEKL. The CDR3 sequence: CASSQTRYGQYF. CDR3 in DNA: TGCGCCAGCAGCCAAACTCGGTACGGGCAGTACTTC.

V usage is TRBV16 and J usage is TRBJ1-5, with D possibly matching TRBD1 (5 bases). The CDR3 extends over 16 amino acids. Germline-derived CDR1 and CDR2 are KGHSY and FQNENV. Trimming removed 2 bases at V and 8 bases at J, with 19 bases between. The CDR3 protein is CASSQDIFVGGEPQHF. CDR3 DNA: TGTGCCAGCAGCCAAGATATCTTTGTTGGGGGTGAGCCCCAGCATTTT.

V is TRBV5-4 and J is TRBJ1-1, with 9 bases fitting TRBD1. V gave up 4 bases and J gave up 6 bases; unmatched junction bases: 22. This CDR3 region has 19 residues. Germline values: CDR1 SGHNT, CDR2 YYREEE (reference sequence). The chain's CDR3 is CASSLVSHTGGQGSAEAFF. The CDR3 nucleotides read TGTGCCAGCAGCCTGGTCAGCCACACCGGGGGACAGGGAAGCGCTGAAGCTTTCTTT.

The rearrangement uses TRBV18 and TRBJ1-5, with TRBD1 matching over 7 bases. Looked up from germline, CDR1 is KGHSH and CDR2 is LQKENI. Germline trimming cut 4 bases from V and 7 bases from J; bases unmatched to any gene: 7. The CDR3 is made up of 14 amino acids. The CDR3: CASSRTGAGQPQHF. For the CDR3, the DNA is TGTGCCAGCTCACGCACAGGGGCAGGGCAGCCCCAGCATTTT.

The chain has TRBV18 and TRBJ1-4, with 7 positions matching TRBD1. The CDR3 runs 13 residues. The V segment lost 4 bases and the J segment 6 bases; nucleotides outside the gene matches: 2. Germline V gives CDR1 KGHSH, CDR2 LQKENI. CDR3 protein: CASSQGADEKLFF. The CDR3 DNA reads TGTGCCAGCTCACAGGGGGCAGATGAAAAACTGTTTTTT.

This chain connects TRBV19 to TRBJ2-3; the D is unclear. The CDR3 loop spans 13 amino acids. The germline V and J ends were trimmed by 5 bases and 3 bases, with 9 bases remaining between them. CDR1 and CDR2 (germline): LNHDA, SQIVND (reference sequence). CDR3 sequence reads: CASSFTRTDTQYF. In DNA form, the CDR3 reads TGTGCCAGTAGTTTCACAAGAACAGATACGCAGTATTTT.

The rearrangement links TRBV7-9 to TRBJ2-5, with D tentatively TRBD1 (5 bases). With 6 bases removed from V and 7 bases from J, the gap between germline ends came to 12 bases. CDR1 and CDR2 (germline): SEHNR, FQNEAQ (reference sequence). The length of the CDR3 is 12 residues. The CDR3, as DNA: TGTGCCAGCAGACTCCTCCAGGGGACCCAGTACTTC. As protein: CASRLLQGTQYF.

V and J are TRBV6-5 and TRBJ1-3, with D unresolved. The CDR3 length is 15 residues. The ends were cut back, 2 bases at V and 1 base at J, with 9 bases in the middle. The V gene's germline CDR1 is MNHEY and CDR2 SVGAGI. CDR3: CASSYGQESGNTIYF. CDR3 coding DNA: TGTGCCAGCAGTTACGGGCAGGAGTCTGGAAACACCATATATTTT.

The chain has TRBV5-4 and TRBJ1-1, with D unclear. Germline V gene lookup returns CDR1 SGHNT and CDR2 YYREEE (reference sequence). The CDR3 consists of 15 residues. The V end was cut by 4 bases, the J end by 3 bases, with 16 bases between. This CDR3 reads CASSPGRIEDTEAFF. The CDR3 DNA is TGTGCCAGCAGCCCCGGACGGATAGAGGACACTGAAGCTTTCTTT.

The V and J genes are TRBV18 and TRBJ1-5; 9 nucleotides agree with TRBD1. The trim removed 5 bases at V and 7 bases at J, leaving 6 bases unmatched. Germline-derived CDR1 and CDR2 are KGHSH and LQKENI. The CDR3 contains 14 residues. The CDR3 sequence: CASSGDRGGQPQHF. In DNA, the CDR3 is TGTGCCAGCTCAGGAGACAGGGGGGGCCAGCCCCAGCATTTT.